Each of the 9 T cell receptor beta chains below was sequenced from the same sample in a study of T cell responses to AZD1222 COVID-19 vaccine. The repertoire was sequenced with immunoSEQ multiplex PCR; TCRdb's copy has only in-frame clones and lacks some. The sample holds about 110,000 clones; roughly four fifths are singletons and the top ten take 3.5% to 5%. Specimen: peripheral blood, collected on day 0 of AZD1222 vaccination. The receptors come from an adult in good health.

The CDR3, as DNA: TGTGCCACCAGTGATTTAGGGGGCGGAGAGACCCAGTACTTC. Protein sequence: CATSDLGGGETQYF. The rearrangement joins TRBV24-1 to TRBJ2-5; the match to TRBD1 covers 7 bases. J lost 4 bases, V lost 1 base, and 2 bases had no gene match. This CDR3 is built from 14 residues. CDR1 is KGHDR and CDR2 is SFDVKD in the germline V gene.

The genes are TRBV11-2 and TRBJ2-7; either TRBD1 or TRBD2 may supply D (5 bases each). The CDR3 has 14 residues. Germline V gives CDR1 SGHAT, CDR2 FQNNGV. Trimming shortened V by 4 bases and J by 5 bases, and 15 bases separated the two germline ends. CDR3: CASSSLRERHEQYF. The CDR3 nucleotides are TGTGCCAGCAGCTCCCTCAGGGAGAGGCACGAGCAGTACTTC.

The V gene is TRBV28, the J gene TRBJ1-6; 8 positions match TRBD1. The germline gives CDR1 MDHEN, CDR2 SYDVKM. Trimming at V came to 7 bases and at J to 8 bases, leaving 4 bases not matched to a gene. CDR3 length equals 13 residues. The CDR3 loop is CASITGGYSPLHF. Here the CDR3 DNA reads TGTGCCAGCATCACAGGGGGGTATTCACCCCTCCACTTT.

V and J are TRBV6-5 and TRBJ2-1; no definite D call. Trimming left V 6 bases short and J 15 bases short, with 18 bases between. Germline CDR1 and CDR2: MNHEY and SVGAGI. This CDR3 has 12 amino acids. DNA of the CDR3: TGTGCCAGCAGAAACCCCGGGCTATGGCTGTTCTTC. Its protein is CASRNPGLWLFF.

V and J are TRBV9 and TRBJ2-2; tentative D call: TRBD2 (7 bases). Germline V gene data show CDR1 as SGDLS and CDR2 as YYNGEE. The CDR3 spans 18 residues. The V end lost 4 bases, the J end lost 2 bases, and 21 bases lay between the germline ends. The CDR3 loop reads CASSSHWGAGANTGELFF. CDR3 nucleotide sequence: TGTGCCAGCAGCTCCCATTGGGGGGCGGGAGCTAACACCGGGGAGCTGTTTTTT.

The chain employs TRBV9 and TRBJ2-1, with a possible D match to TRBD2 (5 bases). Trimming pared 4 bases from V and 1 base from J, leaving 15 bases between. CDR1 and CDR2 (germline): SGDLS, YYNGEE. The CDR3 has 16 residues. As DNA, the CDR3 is TGTGCCAGCAGCCCCCAAGGCAGCGGTTCCTACAATGAGCAGTTCTTC. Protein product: CASSPQGSGSYNEQFF.

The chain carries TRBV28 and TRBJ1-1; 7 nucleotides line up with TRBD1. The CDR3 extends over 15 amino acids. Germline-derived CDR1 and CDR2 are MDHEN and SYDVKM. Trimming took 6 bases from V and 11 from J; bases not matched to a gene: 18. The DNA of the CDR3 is TGTGCCAGCAGATCAACAGGGGTGAGAACCAATGTTGCTTTCTTT. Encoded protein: CASRSTGVRTNVAFF.

CDR3 in DNA: TGTGCCAGCCTGGACGAAGCCGATGAGCAGTTCTTC. Translating gives CASLDEADEQFF. The chain has TRBV27 and TRBJ2-1; D is unresolved. V lost 8 bases and J lost 8, with 13 bases in between. This CDR3 has 12 residues. Germline CDR1 MNHEY, CDR2 SMNVEV (reference sequence).

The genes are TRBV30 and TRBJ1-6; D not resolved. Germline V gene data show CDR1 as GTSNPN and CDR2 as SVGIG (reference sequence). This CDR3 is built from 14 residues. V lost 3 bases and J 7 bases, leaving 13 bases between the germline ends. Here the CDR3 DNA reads TGTGCCTGGAGGGCTTGGACGGGGAATTCACCCCTCCACTTT. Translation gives CAWRAWTGNSPLHF.